Below, 3 T cell receptor beta chains from the same sample are listed, as sequenced in a study of blood T cell repertoires in COVID-19 (dated by TCRdb to the early 2020s). Preparation of the library involved the immunoSEQ multiplex PCR assay. TCRdb's version of the immuneACCESS table is confined to in-frame rearrangements and falls short of the full clone set. An unresolved V gene accounts for under half of the shortfall where checked; the remainder is of unknown origin. This sample holds roughly 200,000 clones; roughly 83% were observed only once. Jointly, the top ten make up approximately 1.4% of the sample. The material sequenced was peripheral blood. These receptors all come from a human donor in a cohort sampled during active COVID-19.

This clone was observed once. The chain combines TRBV3-1 (or the pseudogene TRBV3-2) with TRBJ1-2, with 8 bases fitting TRBD1. Germline V CDR1 and CDR2: LGHDT, YNNKEL (reference sequence). The CDR3 contains 13 residues. V dropped 1 base and J dropped 8; count of bases not matched to a gene: 3. The DNA of the CDR3 is TGTGCCAGCAGCCAAGGGGACAGGTGGGGCTACACCTTC. This codes for CASSQGDRWGYTF.

V gene TRBV4-3 combines with J gene TRBJ1-1, with D possibly being TRBD1 (6 bases). V was shortened by 4 bases and J by 1 base, with 13 bases between the two germline ends. Germline values: CDR1 LGHNA, CDR2 YSLEER. The CDR3 is made up of 15 amino acids. DNA for the CDR3: TGCGCCAGCAGCCGGGGACACCCAGGGAACACTGAAGCTTTCTTT. Amino acid sequence: CASSRGHPGNTEAFF.

The chain is built from TRBV7-3 and TRBJ2-1, with 9 bases fitting TRBD1. V lost 3 bases, J lost 0 bases, and 3 bases stayed unmatched. Germline CDR1 SGHTA, CDR2 FQGTGA. This CDR3 region has 16 residues. CDR3 sequence (DNA): TGTGCCAGCAGCTTGATGGGACAGGGCTCCTACAATGAGCAGTTCTTC. Translating it yields CASSLMGQGSYNEQFF.